Below, 17 T cell receptor beta chains from the same sample are listed, as sequenced in a study of blood T cell repertoires in COVID-19. Clones were read by immunoSEQ multiplex PCR, and TCRdb kept only the in-frame ones, dropping some. This sample has 100,000 to 150,000 clones; about four fifths occur once, and the top ten carry 37%. Input material: peripheral blood. All receptors derive from a man aged 35 to 55 with active or convalescent COVID-19.

Concerning this clone: This may come from a read error, since a much larger clone is one base off. The rearrangement links TRBV5-6 to TRBJ2-5; 12 bases match TRBD2. The CDR3 is 16 amino acids. From germline, CDR1 is SGHDT and CDR2 YYEEEE. CDR3 DNA: TGTGCCAGCAACTTGCGGCTAGCGGGGGGGCCAGAGACCCAGTACTTC. Its protein product is CASNLRLAGGPETQYF.

V is TRBV5-6 and J is TRBJ1-5, with D unclear. Germline loops: CDR1 SGHDT, CDR2 YYEEEE. V dropped 0 bases and J dropped 6 bases, with 13 bases sitting between them. This CDR3 comprises 15 residues. The CDR3 bases are TGTGCCAGCAGCTTGGCCAGGAGGTTAGGTCAGCCCCAGCATTTT. Translating gives CASSLARRLGQPQHF.

CDR3 DNA: TGTGCCAGCAGCCCCCGTCACCCCGGGGTGAATGAGCAGTTCTTC. It translates to CASSPRHPGVNEQFF. The gene calls are TRBV27 and TRBJ2-1, with TRBD2 as a possible D gene (5 bases). V dropped 6 bases and J dropped 7 bases, with 19 bases sitting between them. Germline-derived CDR1 and CDR2 are MNHEY and SMNVEV (reference sequence). This CDR3 region has 15 residues.

This clone was recorded a few times. V is TRBV2 and J is TRBJ1-3; no clear D gene. The CDR3 contains 15 residues. Germline assignment: CDR1 SNHLY and CDR2 FYNNEI. V was trimmed by 2 bases and J by 0 bases, leaving 8 bases between them. The CDR3 coding sequence is TGTGCCAGCAGTGAAACTCGGTCCTCTGGAAACACCATATATTTT. Translation gives CASSETRSSGNTIYF.

This clone has only a few counts. This chain links TRBV7-6 with TRBJ2-1; maybe TRBD2 (6 bases). Per germline, CDR1 SGHVS and CDR2 FNYEAQ. V was shortened by 3 bases and J by 0 bases, with 15 bases between the two germline ends. This CDR3 is built from 17 residues. The DNA of the CDR3 is TGTGCCAGCAGCTTTTCAGCAGGGAGGAGCTCCTACAATGAGCAGTTCTTC. Translation: CASSFSAGRSSYNEQFF.

The chain combines TRBV6-5 with TRBJ2-2; the D is unclear. Trimming shortened V by 6 bases and J by 2 bases, and 7 bases separated the two germline ends. The CDR3 is made up of 13 amino acids. CDR1 MNHEY and CDR2 SVGAGI come from the germline V gene. CDR3 protein: CASRKTNTGELFF. The DNA of the CDR3 is TGTGCCAGCAGGAAGACTAACACCGGGGAGCTGTTTTTT.

This chain joins TRBV7-9 and TRBJ2-2; 9 bases agree with TRBD1. V shed 3 bases and J 6 bases; nucleotides not matched to a gene: 8. This CDR3 region has 16 residues. Germline-derived CDR1 and CDR2 are SEHNR and FQNEAQ (reference sequence). The CDR3 sequence is CASSFPGRQGAGELFF. CDR3 sequence (DNA): TGTGCCAGCAGCTTCCCAGGTCGACAGGGGGCCGGGGAGCTGTTTTTT.

This chain links TRBV30 with TRBJ1-4; a possible D gene is TRBD1 (6 bases). Germline V lookup: CDR1 GTSNPN, CDR2 SVGIG (reference sequence). The CDR3 consists of 13 residues. V lost 4 bases and J 4 bases, leaving 10 bases between the germline ends. DNA for the CDR3: TGTGCCTGGACCCCAGGGGTTAATGAAAAACTGTTTTTT. Translated, it gives CAWTPGVNEKLFF.

A remark on this clone: Additional DNA sequences in this sample encode the identical CDR3. J is TRBJ1-5 and V is TRBV27; D perhaps matches TRBD1 (6 bases). Trimming left V 2 bases short and J 5 bases short, with 10 bases between. The CDR3 has 14 residues. The germline V gene encodes CDR1 MNHEY and CDR2 SMNVEV (reference sequence). The CDR3 is CASSLQGRDQPQHF. CDR3 nucleotide sequence: TGTGCCAGCAGTTTACAGGGGAGGGATCAGCCCCAGCATTTT.

V usage is TRBV4-2 and J usage is TRBJ2-7; 7 bases map to TRBD1. CDR1 is LGHNA, CDR2 YNFKEQ, per germline. The V gene end was trimmed by 6 bases and the J gene end by 4 bases; junction bases not matched to a gene: 12. This CDR3 is 15 amino acids long. The CDR3 coding sequence is TGTGCCAGCAGTGCCCCCGGCAGGGGGTTTTACGAGCAGTACTTC. Its protein is CASSAPGRGFYEQYF.

The chain uses TRBV24-1 and TRBJ2-3, with 8 nucleotides matching TRBD1. This CDR3 region has 15 residues. The J segment lost 1 base and the V segment lost 5 bases, leaving 4 bases of the junction unmatched. CDR1 is KGHDR and CDR2 is SFDVKD in the germline V gene. CDR3 sequence (DNA): TGTGCCACCAGTGTCCCGACAGGGGGCACAGATACGCAGTATTTT. It translates to CATSVPTGGTDTQYF.

This chain joins TRBV7-2 and TRBJ1-2; D possibly corresponds to TRBD1 (6 bases). CDR1 is SGHTA and CDR2 is FQGNSA in the germline V gene. The CDR3 is 15 residues long. Trimming pared 7 bases from V and 1 base from J, leaving 16 bases between. In nucleotides, the CDR3 is TGTGCCAGCACCGGCGGACAGACTATTAACTATGGCTACACCTTC. Its translation is CASTGGQTINYGYTF.

This chain joins TRBV3-1 (or the pseudogene TRBV3-2) and TRBJ2-5; TRBD2 aligns across 8 bases. The CDR3 has 15 amino acids. Germline lookup yields CDR1 LGHDT and CDR2 YNNKEL (reference sequence). V shed 4 bases, J shed 2 bases, and the junction held 6 bases outside the gene matches. CDR3 protein: CASSRPGLVQETQYF. The CDR3 nucleotides read TGTGCCAGCAGCCGACCGGGACTAGTGCAAGAGACCCAGTACTTC.

This chain connects TRBV7-8 to TRBJ1-1; D unclear. V was cut by 2 bases and J by 4 bases, with 8 bases left in between. Looked up from germline, CDR1 is SGHVS and CDR2 is FQNEAQ. The CDR3 loop spans 13 amino acids. This CDR3 reads CASSLFGGTEAFF. CDR3 coding DNA: TGTGCCAGCAGCTTATTTGGAGGCACTGAAGCTTTCTTT.

The V call is TRBV19, the J call TRBJ1-1; D remains ambiguous. CDR1 and CDR2 (germline): LNHDA, SQIVND (reference sequence). The CDR3 consists of 13 residues. The V end lost 6 bases, the J end lost 1 base, and 9 bases lay between the germline ends. The CDR3 DNA reads TGTGCCAGTAGCCCAGATTCGAACACTGAAGCTTTCTTT. This codes for CASSPDSNTEAFF.

This sequence joins TRBV6-5 and TRBJ2-3, with a weak D call TRBD2 (5 bases). Germline CDR1 MNHEY, CDR2 SVGAGI. The CDR3 totals 15 residues. V dropped 6 bases and J dropped 0 bases, with 13 bases sitting between them. The CDR3 protein is CASRRQRSSTDTQYF. CDR3 DNA sequence: TGTGCCAGCAGACGGCAGCGGTCTAGCACAGATACGCAGTATTTT.

DNA for the CDR3: TGTGCCAGCAGGGGCAGAGAAGCTTTCTTT. This codes for CASRGREAFF. The genes are TRBV12-3 or TRBV12-4 and TRBJ1-1; D is undetermined. Deletions cut 6 bases from V and 8 bases from J, with 7 bases between. The length of the CDR3 is 10 residues.